These 15 T cell receptor beta chains share one sample of origin, sequenced in a study of CD4 T cells in relation to SARS-CoV-2 and coronaviruses. Before the COVID-19 pandemic, during about 2011-2019, CD4+ T cells were taken from unexposed donors. After about 10 days of culture, CD4+ T cells were isolated. Libraries were prepared by immunoSEQ multiplex PCR; TCRdb keeps only in-frame clonotypes and omits some of them. In the table there are just over 25,000 clones, 75% of which are singletons. Which antigens these TCRs recognize remains unknown. The sequenced sample was CD4+ T cells from PBMCs, cultured in vitro. Source of these receptors: a human donor in good health.

The rearrangement joins TRBV5-1 to TRBJ2-5, with 9 positions matching TRBD1. Germline CDR1 and CDR2: SGHRS and YFSETQ. The CDR3 extends over 12 amino acids. V was pared by 4 bases and J by 5 bases, with 0 bases of the junction left unmatched. The CDR3 region is CASSGQGETQYF. The CDR3 region has the DNA TGCGCCAGCAGCGGACAGGGGGAGACCCAGTACTTC.

The chain carries TRBV5-1 and TRBJ2-3; D call uncertain. Germline CDR1 and CDR2: SGHRS and YFSETQ. Deletions cut 0 bases from V and 2 bases from J, with 13 bases between. This CDR3 is built from 16 residues. The CDR3 loop is CASSLGADTLTDTQYF. The CDR3 DNA is TGCGCCAGCAGCTTGGGCGCGGATACCCTCACAGATACGCAGTATTTT.

The V call is TRBV3-1 (or the pseudogene TRBV3-2), the J call TRBJ1-5; TRBD1 matches 7 bases. Germline V CDR1 and CDR2: LGHDT, YNNKEL (reference sequence). There are 16 residues in the CDR3. V shed 1 base and J 7 bases; nucleotides not matched to a gene: 10. For the CDR3, the DNA is TGTGCCAGCAGCCAAGCTGGGCGGTCAGGGGGGCAGCCCCAGCATTTT. This translates into CASSQAGRSGGQPQHF.

The chain carries TRBV12-3 or TRBV12-4 and TRBJ2-7; D may be TRBD2 (5 bases). CDR3 size: 13 residues. The V gene lost 2 bases and the J gene lost 4 bases, with 9 bases spanning the gap. The CDR3 DNA sequence: TGTGCCAGCAGTTTACGAGGCGGGTACGAGCAGTACTTC. Translation: CASSLRGGYEQYF.

V and J are TRBV29-1 and TRBJ1-1; 10 nucleotides line up with TRBD1. Germline V gene lookup returns CDR1 SQVTM and CDR2 ANQGSEA. This CDR3 contains 11 residues. With V trimmed by 6 bases and J by 9 bases, 4 bases remained unmatched. The CDR3 coding sequence is TGCAGCGTGGGGGACAGGGGAAAAGCTTTCTTT. It codes for CSVGDRGKAFF.

This clone occurred once. The V gene is TRBV7-8, the J gene TRBJ2-1; no firm D call. The germline V gene encodes CDR1 SGHVS and CDR2 FQNEAQ. The germline V and J ends were trimmed by 3 bases and 9 bases, with 18 bases remaining between them. The CDR3 totals 15 residues. The CDR3 protein is CASSLATPPFGEQFF. CDR3 in DNA: TGTGCCAGCAGCTTGGCCACACCACCCTTTGGTGAGCAGTTCTTC.

This rearrangement joins TRBV5-1 to TRBJ1-1, with 8 bases that match TRBD1. V gave up 4 bases and J gave up 2 bases; unmatched junction bases: 10. This CDR3 region has 16 residues. The germline V gene has CDR1 SGHRS and CDR2 YFSETQ. CDR3 region: CASSGTDRGPNTEAFF. In nucleotides, the CDR3 is TGCGCCAGCAGCGGTACCGACAGGGGCCCTAACACTGAAGCTTTCTTT.

This clone was counted only a few times. The CDR3 DNA sequence: TGTGCCAGCAGTTCCACTAGCGGGGGTATCTACGAGCAGTACTTC. As protein: CASSSTSGGIYEQYF. The chain is built from TRBV6-5 and TRBJ2-7; 11 bases align to TRBD2. V shed 4 bases and J 3 bases; nucleotides not matched to a gene: 5. Germline CDR1 is MNHEY and CDR2 is SVGAGI. The CDR3 spans 15 residues.

V is TRBV21-1 and J is TRBJ1-5. TRBV21-1 is termed a pseudogene. The CDR3 runs 21 residues. CDR3 DNA sequence: TGTGCCAGCAGCAAAGCGCTTTGGCAGCTCTCGACTCTTTATAGCAATCAGCCCCAGCATTTT. Its protein product is CASSKALWQLSTLYSNQPQHF.

This clone has just one count. This chain joins TRBV19 and TRBJ2-6; D is perhaps TRBD1 or TRBD2 (5 bases each). The CDR3 totals 14 residues. Trimming pared 7 bases from V and 4 bases from J, leaving 11 bases between. Germline loops: CDR1 LNHDA, CDR2 SQIVND (reference sequence). DNA of the CDR3: TGTGCCAGTACATCCGGGGCCGGGGCCAACGTCCTGACTTTC. Translating gives CASTSGAGANVLTF. Supplemented by reference TRBV19 and TRBJ2-6, the full variable domain reads DGGITQSPKYLFRKEGQNVTLSCEQNLNHDAMYWYRQDPGQGLRLIYYSQIVNDFQKGDIAEGYSVSREKKESFPLTVTSAQKNPTAFYLCASTSGAGANVLTFGAGSRLTVL.

The chain recombines TRBV27 with TRBJ1-1; 7 nucleotides agree with TRBD1. Per germline, CDR1 MNHEY and CDR2 SMNVEV (reference sequence). This CDR3 region has 18 residues. The V gene end was trimmed by 1 base and the J gene end by 0 bases; junction bases not matched to a gene: 11. The CDR3 region has the DNA TGTGCCAGCAGTTTATGGCCACCAGGGGGGATTTTGAACACTGAAGCTTTCTTT. Translating gives CASSLWPPGGILNTEAFF.

V is TRBV2 and J is TRBJ1-1; a weak D match, TRBD1 (6 bases). Germline lookup yields CDR1 SNHLY and CDR2 FYNNEI. CDR3 size: 17 residues. With 6 bases removed from V and 1 base from J, the gap between germline ends came to 21 bases. In nucleotides, the CDR3 is TGTGCCAGCAGCCTCTTTACTATTCGGGGGGCGAACACTGAAGCTTTCTTT. This codes for CASSLFTIRGANTEAFF.

V and J are TRBV30 and TRBJ2-7, with D perhaps matching TRBD1 (5 bases). The CDR3 consists of 12 residues. Per the germline V gene, CDR1 is GTSNPN and CDR2 is SVGIG (reference sequence). V lost 3 bases to trimming and J lost 4 bases, with 10 bases between them. The CDR3 DNA is TGTGCCTGGAGCAGGGCCGCGTACGAGCAGTACTTC. Translated: CAWSRAAYEQYF.

The CDR3 loop reads CASSGTGLSSPLHF. CDR3 coding DNA: TGTGCCAGCAGTGGGACAGGGCTTAGTTCACCCCTCCACTTT. The chain uses TRBV25-1 and TRBJ1-6; 8 nucleotides agree with TRBD1. This CDR3 region has 14 residues. V lost 4 bases and J lost 9; bases outside the gene matches: 5. Germline values: CDR1 MGHDK, CDR2 SYGVNS.

The chain joins TRBV7-8 to TRBJ2-1; a possible D gene is TRBD1 (5 bases). Trimming removed 1 base at V and 2 bases at J, with 9 bases between. Germline V gene data show CDR1 as SGHVS and CDR2 as FQNEAQ. CDR3 length equals 15 residues. CDR3 nucleotides: TGTGCCAGCAGCTTAGAGGGGCATACCTACAATGAGCAGTTCTTC. Residues: CASSLEGHTYNEQFF.